This T cell receptor beta chain was captured by sequencing in a study of blood T cell repertoires in COVID-19. Study context: Sources were T cells, B-cell-depleted T cells, or PBMCs; the material itself was cDNA or gDNA.

Clones were sequenced by immunoSEQ multiplex PCR, and TCRdb holds only the in-frame ones, with some missing. The table records under 200,000 clones, 88% of them present only once. The CDR3 length is 14 residues. Trimming cost V 6 bases and J 7 bases; bases outside gene matches: 9. The germline CDR1 and CDR2 sequences are MGHDK and SYGVNS. J is TRBJ1-5 and V is TRBV25-1; 7 bases agree with TRBD1. This receptor was taken from a man younger than 35 with active or convalescent COVID-19. The specimen sequenced was peripheral blood. CDR3 amino acids: CASSQTGLEQPQHF. In DNA form, the CDR3 reads TGTGCCAGCAGCCAGACAGGGCTGGAACAGCCCCAGCATTTT.